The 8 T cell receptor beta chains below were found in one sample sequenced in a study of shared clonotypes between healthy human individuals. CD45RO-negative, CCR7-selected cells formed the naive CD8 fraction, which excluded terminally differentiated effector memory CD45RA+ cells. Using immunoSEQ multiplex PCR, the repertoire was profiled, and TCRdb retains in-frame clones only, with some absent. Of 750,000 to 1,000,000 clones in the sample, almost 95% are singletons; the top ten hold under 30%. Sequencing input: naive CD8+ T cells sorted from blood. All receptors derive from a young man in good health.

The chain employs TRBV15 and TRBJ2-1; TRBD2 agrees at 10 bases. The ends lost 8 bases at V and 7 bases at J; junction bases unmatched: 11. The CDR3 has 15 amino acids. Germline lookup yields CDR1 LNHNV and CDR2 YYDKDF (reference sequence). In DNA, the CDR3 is TGTGCCACCCACTCGGGACTAGCGAATACTAATGAGCAGTTCTTC. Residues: CATHSGLANTNEQFF.

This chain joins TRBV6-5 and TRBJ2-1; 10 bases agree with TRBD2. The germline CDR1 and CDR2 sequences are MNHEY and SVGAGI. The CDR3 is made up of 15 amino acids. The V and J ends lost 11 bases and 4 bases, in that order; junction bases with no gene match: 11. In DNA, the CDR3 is TGTGCCGCCTCGTTGGGGACTAGCGTGTACAATGAGCAGTTCTTC. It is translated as CAASLGTSVYNEQFF.

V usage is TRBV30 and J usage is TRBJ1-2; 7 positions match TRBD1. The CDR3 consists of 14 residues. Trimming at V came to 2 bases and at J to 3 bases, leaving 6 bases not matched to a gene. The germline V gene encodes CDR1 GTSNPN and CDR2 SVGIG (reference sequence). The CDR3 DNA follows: TGTGCCTGGAGTTCTACCGGGACAGACTATGGCTACACCTTC. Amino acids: CAWSSTGTDYGYTF.

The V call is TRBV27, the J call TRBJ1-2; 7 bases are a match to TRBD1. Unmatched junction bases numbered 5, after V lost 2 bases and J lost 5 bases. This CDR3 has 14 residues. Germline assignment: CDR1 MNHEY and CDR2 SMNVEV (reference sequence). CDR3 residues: CASSLTGEGYGYTF. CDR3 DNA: TGTGCCAGCAGTTTAACAGGGGAGGGGTATGGCTACACCTTC.

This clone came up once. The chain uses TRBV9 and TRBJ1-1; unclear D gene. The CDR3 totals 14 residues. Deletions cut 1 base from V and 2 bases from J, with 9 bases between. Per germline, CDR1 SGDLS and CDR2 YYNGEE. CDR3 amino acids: CASSVFPGNTEAFF. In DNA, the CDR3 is TGTGCCAGCAGCGTATTTCCGGGCAACACTGAAGCTTTCTTT.

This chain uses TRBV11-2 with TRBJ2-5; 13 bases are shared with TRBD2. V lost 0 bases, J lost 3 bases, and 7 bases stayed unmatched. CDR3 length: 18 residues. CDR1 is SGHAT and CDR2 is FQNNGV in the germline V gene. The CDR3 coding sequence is TGTGCCAGCAGCTTAGATCAACTAGCGGGAGGGTATGAAGAGACCCAGTACTTC. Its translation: CASSLDQLAGGYEETQYF.

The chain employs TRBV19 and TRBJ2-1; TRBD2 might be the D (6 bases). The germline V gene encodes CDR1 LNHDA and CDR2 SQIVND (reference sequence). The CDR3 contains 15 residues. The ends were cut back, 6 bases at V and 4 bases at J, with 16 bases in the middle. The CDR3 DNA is TGTGCCAGTAGGAGGGGACTCTCAATGTACAATGAGCAGTTCTTC. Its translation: CASRRGLSMYNEQFF.

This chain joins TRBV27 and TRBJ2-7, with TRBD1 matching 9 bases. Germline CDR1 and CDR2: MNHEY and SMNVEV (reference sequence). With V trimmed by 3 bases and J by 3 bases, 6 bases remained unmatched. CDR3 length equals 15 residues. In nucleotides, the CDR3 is TGTGCCAGCAGTTTCCAACCGACAGGGGGCTACGAGCAGTACTTC. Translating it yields CASSFQPTGGYEQYF.